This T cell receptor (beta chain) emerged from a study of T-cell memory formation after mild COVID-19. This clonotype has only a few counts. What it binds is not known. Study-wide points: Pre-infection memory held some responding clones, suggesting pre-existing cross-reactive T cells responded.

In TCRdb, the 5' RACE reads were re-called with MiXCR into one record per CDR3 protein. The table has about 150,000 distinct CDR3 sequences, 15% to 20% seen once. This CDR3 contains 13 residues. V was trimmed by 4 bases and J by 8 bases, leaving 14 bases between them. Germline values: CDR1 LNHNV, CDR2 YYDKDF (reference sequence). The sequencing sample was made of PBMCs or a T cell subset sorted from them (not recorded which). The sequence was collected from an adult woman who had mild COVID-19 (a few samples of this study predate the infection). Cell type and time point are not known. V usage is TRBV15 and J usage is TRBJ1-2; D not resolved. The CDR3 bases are TGTGCCACCAGCACGGAAAGACGTTCAGGCTACACCTTC. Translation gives CATSTERRSGYTF.